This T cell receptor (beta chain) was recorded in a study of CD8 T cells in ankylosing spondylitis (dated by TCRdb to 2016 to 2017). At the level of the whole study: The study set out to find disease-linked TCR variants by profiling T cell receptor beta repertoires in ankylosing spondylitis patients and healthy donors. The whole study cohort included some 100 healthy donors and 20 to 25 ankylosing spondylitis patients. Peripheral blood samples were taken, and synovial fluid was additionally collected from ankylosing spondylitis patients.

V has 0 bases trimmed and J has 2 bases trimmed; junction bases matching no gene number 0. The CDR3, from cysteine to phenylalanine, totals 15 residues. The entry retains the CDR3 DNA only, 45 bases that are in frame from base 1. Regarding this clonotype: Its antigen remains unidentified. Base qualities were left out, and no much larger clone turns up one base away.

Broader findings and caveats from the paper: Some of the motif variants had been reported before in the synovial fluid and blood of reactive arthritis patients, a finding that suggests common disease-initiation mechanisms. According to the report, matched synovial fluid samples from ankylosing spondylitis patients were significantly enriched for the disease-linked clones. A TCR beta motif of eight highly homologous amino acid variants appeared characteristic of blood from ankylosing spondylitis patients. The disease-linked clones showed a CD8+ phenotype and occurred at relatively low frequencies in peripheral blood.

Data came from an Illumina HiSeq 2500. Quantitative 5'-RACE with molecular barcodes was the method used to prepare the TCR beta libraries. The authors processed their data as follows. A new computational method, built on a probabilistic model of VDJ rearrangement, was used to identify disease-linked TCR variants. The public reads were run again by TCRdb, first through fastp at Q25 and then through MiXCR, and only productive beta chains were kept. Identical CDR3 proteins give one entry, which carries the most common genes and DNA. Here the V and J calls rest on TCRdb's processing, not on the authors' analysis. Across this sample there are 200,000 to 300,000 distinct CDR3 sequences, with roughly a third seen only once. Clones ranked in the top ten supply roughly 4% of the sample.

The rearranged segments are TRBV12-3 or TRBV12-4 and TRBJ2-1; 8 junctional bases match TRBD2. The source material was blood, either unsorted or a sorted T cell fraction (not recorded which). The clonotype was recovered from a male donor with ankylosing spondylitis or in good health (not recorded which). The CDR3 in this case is CASSLASGAYNEQFF. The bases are TGTGCCAGCAGTTTAGCTAGCGGGGCCTACAATGAGCAGTTCTTC.